The present entry profiles one TCR beta chain with its context. This record belongs to a study of CD8 T cells in Susac syndrome. Random-hexamer reverse transcription was applied to about 0.5 to 1 ug RNA. TCRdb re-called the immunoSEQ multiplex PCR reads with MiXCR, one entry per CDR3 protein. The data show 150,000 to 200,000 distinct CDR3 sequences, over 85% seen once. Sequencing input: CD4+ T cells from PBMCs. This sequence was found in a human donor in good health.

CDR3 DNA: TGTGCCTGGAGTGGAGGCACCGGCGGCACAGATACGCAGTATTTT. This encodes CAWSGGTGGTDTQYF. The rearrangement uses TRBV30 and TRBJ2-3; D is uncertain. V dropped 1 base and J dropped 1 base, with 12 bases sitting between them. The germline V gene encodes CDR1 GTSNPN and CDR2 SVGIG (reference sequence). There are 15 residues in the CDR3.